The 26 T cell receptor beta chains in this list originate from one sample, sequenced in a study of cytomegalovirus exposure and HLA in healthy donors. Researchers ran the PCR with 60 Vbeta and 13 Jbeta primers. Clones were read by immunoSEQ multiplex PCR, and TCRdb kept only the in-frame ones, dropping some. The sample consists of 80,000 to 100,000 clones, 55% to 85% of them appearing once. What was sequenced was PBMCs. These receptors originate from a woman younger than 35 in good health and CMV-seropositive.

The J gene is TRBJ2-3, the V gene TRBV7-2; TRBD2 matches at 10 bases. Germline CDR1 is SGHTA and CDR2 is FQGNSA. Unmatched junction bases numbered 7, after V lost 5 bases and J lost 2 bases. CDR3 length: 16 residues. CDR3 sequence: CASSPRTSGNTDTQYF. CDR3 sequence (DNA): TGTGCCAGCAGCCCGAGGACTAGCGGAAACACAGATACGCAGTATTTT.

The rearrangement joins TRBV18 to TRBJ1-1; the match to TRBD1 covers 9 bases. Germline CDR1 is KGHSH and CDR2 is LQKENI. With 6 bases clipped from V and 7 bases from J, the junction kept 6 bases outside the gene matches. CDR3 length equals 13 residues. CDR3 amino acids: CASSYGQGFEAFF. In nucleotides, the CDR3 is TGTGCCAGCTCCTACGGACAGGGGTTTGAAGCTTTCTTT.

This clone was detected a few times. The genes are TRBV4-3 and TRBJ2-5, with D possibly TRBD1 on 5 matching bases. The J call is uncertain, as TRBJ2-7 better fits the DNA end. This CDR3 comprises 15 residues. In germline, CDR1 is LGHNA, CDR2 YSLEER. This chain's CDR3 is CASSQDRVMVYEQYF. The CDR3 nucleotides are TGCGCCAGCAGCCAAGACAGGGTAATGGTCTACGAGCAGTACTTC.

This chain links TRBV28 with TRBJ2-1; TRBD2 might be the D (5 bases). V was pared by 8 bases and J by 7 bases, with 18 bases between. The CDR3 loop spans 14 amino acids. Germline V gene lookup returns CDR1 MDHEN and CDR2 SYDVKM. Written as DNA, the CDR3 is TGTGCCAGCCAAGCGGCAGCCGTTGGAAATGAGCAGTTCTTC. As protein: CASQAAAVGNEQFF.

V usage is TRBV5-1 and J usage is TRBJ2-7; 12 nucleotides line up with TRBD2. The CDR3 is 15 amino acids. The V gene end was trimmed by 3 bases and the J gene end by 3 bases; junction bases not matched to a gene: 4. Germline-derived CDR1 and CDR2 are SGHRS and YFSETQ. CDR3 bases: TGCGCCAGCAGCTACCAGGGACTAGCGGGCTACGAGCAGTACTTC. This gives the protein CASSYQGLAGYEQYF.

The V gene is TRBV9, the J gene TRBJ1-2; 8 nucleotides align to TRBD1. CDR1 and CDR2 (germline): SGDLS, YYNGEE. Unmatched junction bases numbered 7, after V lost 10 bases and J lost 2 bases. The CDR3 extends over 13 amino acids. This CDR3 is CASGGPTNYGYTF. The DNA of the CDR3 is TGTGCCTCAGGGGGCCCCACAAACTATGGCTACACCTTC.

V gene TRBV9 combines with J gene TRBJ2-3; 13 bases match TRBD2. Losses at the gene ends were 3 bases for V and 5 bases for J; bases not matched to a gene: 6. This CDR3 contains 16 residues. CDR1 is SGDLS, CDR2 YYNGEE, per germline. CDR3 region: CASSGTSGGAVDTQYF. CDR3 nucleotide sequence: TGTGCCAGCAGCGGCACTAGCGGGGGGGCGGTAGATACGCAGTATTTT.

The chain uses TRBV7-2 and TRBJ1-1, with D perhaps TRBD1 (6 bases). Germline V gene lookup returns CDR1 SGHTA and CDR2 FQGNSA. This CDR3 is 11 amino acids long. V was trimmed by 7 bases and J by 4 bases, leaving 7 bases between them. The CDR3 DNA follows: TGTGCCAGCACAGGGGCCACTGAAGCTTTCTTT. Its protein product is CASTGATEAFF.

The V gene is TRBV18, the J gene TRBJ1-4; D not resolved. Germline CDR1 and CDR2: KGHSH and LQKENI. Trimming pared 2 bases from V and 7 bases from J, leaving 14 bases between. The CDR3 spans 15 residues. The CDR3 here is CASSPGMEGGEKLFF. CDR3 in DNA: TGTGCCAGCTCACCAGGGATGGAGGGAGGTGAAAAACTGTTTTTT. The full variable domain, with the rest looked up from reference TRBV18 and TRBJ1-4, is NAGVMQNPRHLVRRRGQEARLRCSPMKGHSHVYWYRQLPEEGLKFMVYLQKENIIDESGMPKERFSAEFPKEGPSILRIQQVVRGDSAAYFCASSPGMEGGEKLFFGSGTQLSVL.

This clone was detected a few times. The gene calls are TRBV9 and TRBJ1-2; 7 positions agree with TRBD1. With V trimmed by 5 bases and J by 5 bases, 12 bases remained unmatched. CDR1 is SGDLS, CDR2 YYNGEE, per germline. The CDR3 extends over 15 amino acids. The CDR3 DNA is TGTGCCAGCAGTGATACTCGACAGGGCCCTTATGGCTACACCTTC. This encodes CASSDTRQGPYGYTF. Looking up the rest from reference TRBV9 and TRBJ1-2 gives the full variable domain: DSGVTQTPKHLITATGQRVTLRCSPRSGDLSVYWYQQSLDQGLQFLIQYYNGEERAKGNILERFSAQQFPDLHSELNLSSLELGDSALYFCASSDTRQGPYGYTFGSGTRLTVV.

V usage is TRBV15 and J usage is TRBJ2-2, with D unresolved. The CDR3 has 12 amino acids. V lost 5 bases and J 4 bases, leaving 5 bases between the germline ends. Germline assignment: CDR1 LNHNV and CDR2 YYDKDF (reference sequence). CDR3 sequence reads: CATSVSTGELFF. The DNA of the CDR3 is TGTGCCACCAGCGTATCCACCGGGGAGCTGTTTTTT.

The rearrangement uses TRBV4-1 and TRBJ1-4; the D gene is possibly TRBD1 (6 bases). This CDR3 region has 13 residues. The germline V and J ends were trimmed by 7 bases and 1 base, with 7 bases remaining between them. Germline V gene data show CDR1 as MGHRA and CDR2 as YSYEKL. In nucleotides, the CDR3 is TGCGCCAGCAAGGACAGAACTAATGAAAAACTGTTTTTT. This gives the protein CASKDRTNEKLFF.

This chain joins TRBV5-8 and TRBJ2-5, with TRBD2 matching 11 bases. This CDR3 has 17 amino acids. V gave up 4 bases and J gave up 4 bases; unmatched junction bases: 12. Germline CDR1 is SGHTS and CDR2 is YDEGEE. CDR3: CASSLGLAATQGETQYF. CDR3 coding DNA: TGTGCCAGCAGCCTGGGACTAGCGGCAACTCAAGGAGAGACCCAGTACTTC.

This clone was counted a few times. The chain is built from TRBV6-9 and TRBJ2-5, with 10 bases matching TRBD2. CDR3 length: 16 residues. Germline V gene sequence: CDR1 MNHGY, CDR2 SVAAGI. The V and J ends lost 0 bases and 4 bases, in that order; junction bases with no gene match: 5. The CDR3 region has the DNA TGTGCCAGCAGTTATTCGAAGACTAGCGGGCGAGAGACCCAGTACTTC. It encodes CASSYSKTSGRETQYF.

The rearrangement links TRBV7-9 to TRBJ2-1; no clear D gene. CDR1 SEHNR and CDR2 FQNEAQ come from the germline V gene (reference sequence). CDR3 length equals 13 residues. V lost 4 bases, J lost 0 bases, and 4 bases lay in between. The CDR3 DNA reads TGTGCCAGCAGCTCTAGCTCCTACAATGAGCAGTTCTTC. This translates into CASSSSSYNEQFF.

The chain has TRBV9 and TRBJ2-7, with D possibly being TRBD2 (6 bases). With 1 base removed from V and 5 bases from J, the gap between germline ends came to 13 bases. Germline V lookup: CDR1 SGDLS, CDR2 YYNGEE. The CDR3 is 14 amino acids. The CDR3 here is CASSVTPAGNEQYF. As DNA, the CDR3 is TGTGCCAGCAGCGTAACACCGGCGGGGAACGAGCAGTACTTC.

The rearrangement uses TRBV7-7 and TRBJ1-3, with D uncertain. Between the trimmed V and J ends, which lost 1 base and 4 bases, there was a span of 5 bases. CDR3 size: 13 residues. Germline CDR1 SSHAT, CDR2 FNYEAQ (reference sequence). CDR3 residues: CASSLGVGNTIYF. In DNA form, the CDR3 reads TGTGCCAGCAGCTTAGGAGTAGGAAACACCATATATTTT. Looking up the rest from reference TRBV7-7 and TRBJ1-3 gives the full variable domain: GAGVSQSPRYKVTKRGQDVTLRCDPISSHATLYWYQQALGQGPEFLTYFNYEAQPDKSGLPSDRFSAERPEGSISTLTIQRTEQRDSAMYRCASSLGVGNTIYFGEGSWLTVV.

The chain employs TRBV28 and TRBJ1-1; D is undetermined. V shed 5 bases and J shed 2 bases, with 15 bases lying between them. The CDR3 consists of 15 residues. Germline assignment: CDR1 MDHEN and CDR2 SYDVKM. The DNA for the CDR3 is TGTGCCAGCAGTCCCTCGCAGCCGGGAAACACTGAAGCTTTCTTT. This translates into CASSPSQPGNTEAFF.

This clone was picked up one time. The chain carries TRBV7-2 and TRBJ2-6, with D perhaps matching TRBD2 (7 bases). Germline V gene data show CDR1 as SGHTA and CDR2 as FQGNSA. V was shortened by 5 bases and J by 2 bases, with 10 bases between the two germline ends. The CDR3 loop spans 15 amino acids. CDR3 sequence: CASSEGGAGANVLTF. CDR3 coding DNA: TGTGCCAGCAGCGAAGGGGGGGCTGGGGCCAACGTCCTGACTTTC. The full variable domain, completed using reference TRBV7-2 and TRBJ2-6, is GAGVSQSPSNKVTEKGKDVELRCDPISGHTALYWYRQSLGQGLEFLIYFQGNSAPDKSGLPSDRFSAERTGGSVSTLTIQRTQQEDSAVYLCASSEGGAGANVLTFGAGSRLTVL.

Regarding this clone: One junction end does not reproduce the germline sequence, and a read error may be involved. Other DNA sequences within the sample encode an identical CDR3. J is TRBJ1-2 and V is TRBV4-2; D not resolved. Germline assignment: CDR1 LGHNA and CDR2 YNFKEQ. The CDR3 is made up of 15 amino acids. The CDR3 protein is CASSQVQVPNYGYTF. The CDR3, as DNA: TGTGCCAGCAGTCAAGTTCAGGTTCCTAACTATGGCTACACCTTC.

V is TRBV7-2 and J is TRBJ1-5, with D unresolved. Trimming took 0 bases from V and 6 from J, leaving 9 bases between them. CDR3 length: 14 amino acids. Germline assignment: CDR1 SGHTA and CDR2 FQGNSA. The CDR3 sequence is CASSLAPVSQPQHF. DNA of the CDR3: TGTGCCAGCAGCTTAGCCCCTGTTAGTCAGCCCCAGCATTTT.

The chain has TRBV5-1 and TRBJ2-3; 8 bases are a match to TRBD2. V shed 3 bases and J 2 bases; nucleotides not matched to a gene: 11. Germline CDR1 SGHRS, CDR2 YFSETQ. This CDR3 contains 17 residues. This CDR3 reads CASSWWGEREITDTQYF. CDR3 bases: TGCGCCAGCAGCTGGTGGGGGGAGCGGGAGATCACAGATACGCAGTATTTT.

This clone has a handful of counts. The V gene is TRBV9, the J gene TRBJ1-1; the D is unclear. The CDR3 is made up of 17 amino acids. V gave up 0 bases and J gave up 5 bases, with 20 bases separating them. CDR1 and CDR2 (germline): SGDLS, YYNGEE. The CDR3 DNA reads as TGTGCCAGCAGCGTAGTAAGGCGAGGGAGACCTGCGACTGAAGCTTTCTTT. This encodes CASSVVRRGRPATEAFF.

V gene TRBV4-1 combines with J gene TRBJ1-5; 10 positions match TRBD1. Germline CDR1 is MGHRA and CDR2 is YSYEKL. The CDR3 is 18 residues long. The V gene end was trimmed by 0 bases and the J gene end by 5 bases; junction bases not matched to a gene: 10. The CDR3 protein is CASSQERGRGTGDQPQHF. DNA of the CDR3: TGCGCCAGCAGCCAAGAAAGGGGGAGGGGGACAGGGGATCAGCCCCAGCATTTT.

CDR3 nucleotide sequence: TGTGCCAGCAGTTACTCGATAGGAGCAAGCACAGATACGCAGTATTTT. It specifies CASSYSIGASTDTQYF. This chain joins TRBV6-5 and TRBJ2-3; D is uncertain. The CDR3 has 16 residues. The germline CDR1 and CDR2 sequences are MNHEY and SVGAGI. Trimming removed 0 bases from V and 0 bases from J, with 10 bases in between.

The DNA of the CDR3 is TGTGCCAGCAGAGCGGGGGGAGGCTACACCTTC. It is translated as CASRAGGGYTF. This chain uses TRBV27 with TRBJ1-2; D is possibly TRBD1 (5 bases). The CDR3 spans 11 residues. Trimming removed 6 bases at V and 8 bases at J, with 10 bases between. The germline CDR1 and CDR2 sequences are MNHEY and SMNVEV (reference sequence).